Shown below are 30 T cell receptor beta chains from a single sample sequenced in a study of T cell repertoires in cytomegalovirus infection. The antigens of these receptors remain unknown. TCRdb called the reads again in MiXCR, with one record for every CDR3 protein. The sample contains 650,000 to 900,000 distinct CDR3 sequences, just under 30% of which appear only once. Source: cultured CD8+ T cells from PBMCs, taken from culture after CMV antigen stimulation. The receptors were sampled from a human donor in good health (CMV status not recorded). Some clones in this sample may be carry-over from other donors' samples.

The chain has TRBV14 and TRBJ1-1; 10 nucleotides match TRBD1. V dropped 2 bases and J dropped 6; count of bases not matched to a gene: 9. There are 16 residues in the CDR3. In germline, CDR1 is SGHDN, CDR2 FVKESK. The DNA of the CDR3 is TGTGCCAGCAGCCAACGCCGACAGGGGGCCGGAGCTGAAGCTTTCTTT. Translated: CASSQRRQGAGAEAFF.

This chain joins TRBV7-6 and TRBJ2-7, with TRBD1 matching over 7 bases. CDR3 length equals 17 residues. Germline V gives CDR1 SGHVS, CDR2 FNYEAQ. The trim removed 4 bases at V and 3 bases at J, leaving 15 bases unmatched. CDR3 sequence (DNA): TGTGCCAGCAGCTCAAATCCACTCTCACGGGACAGCTACGAGCAGTACGTC. It specifies CASSSNPLSRDSYEQYV.

The chain couples TRBV27 to TRBJ2-1, with 9 bases lining up with TRBD1. In germline, CDR1 is MNHEY, CDR2 SMNVEV (reference sequence). There are 15 residues in the CDR3. V shed 5 bases, J shed 4 bases, and the junction held 6 bases outside the gene matches. In nucleotides, the CDR3 is TGTGCCAGCAGTCTCCGGGACAGGGTTTACAATGAGCAGTTCTTC. Encoded protein: CASSLRDRVYNEQFF.

The chain is built from TRBV7-9 and TRBJ1-5; D not resolved. Trimming shortened V by 0 bases and J by 8 bases, and 8 bases separated the two germline ends. Germline V gives CDR1 SEHNR, CDR2 FQNEAQ (reference sequence). The CDR3 has 13 amino acids. CDR3 in DNA: TGTGCCAGCAGCTTAGCGGGAAATGAGCCCCAGCATTTT. It codes for CASSLAGNEPQHF.

This clonotype appeared a few times. The chain carries TRBV7-8 and TRBJ2-1; TRBD1 aligns across 12 bases. The V gene's germline CDR1 is SGHVS and CDR2 FQNEAQ. The V segment lost 8 bases and the J segment 9 bases; nucleotides outside the gene matches: 8. The CDR3 has 14 amino acids. CDR3 sequence: CASPGTGGRGEQFF. As DNA, the CDR3 is TGTGCCAGCCCCGGGACAGGGGGCCGCGGTGAGCAGTTCTTC.

This chain uses TRBV24-1 with TRBJ2-7; D call uncertain. The CDR3 is made up of 13 amino acids. CDR1 and CDR2 from the germline V gene are KGHDR and SFDVKD. The V end lost 2 bases, the J end lost 3 bases, and 7 bases lay between the germline ends. The CDR3 loop reads CATSDWALYEQYV. CDR3 nucleotide sequence: TGTGCCACCAGTGATTGGGCACTCTACGAGCAGTACGTC.

This clonotype was recorded a few times. V and J are TRBV4-1 and TRBJ1-1; D is ambiguous. Trimming cost V 4 bases and J 2 bases, with 11 bases left between them. The CDR3 extends over 14 amino acids. Germline V gene sequence: CDR1 MGHRA, CDR2 YSYEKL. CDR3 sequence: CASSPEDGNTEAFF. The CDR3 DNA follows: TGCGCCAGCAGCCCAGAGGACGGTAACACTGAAGCTTTCTTT.

The chain carries TRBV2 and TRBJ2-7; TRBD1 is a possible D gene (6 bases). The V end was cut by 0 bases, the J end by 5 bases, with 11 bases between. Germline V gene sequence: CDR1 SNHLY, CDR2 FYNNEI. The CDR3 covers 14 residues. This CDR3 is CASSEAPGAHEQYF. DNA of the CDR3: TGTGCCAGCAGTGAAGCGCCAGGGGCCCACGAGCAGTACTTC.

V is TRBV4-1 and J is TRBJ2-2, with D possibly TRBD1 on 5 matching bases. The CDR3 spans 15 residues. V was shortened by 2 bases and J by 1 base, with 8 bases between the two germline ends. CDR1 and CDR2 (germline): MGHRA, YSYEKL. The CDR3 loop reads CASSQITGNTGELFF. CDR3 nucleotide sequence: TGCGCCAGCAGCCAAATTACAGGGAACACCGGGGAGCTGTTTTTT.

This clonotype was observed a handful of times. The chain joins TRBV6-1 to TRBJ1-2, with 7 bases identical to TRBD1. This CDR3 is built from 16 residues. CDR1 and CDR2 (germline): MNHNS, SASEGT. The V gene end was trimmed by 4 bases and the J gene end by 3 bases; junction bases not matched to a gene: 11. CDR3 nucleotides: TGTGCCAGCAGTGCCCGGGACAGCGGGATGGACTATGGCTACACCTTC. Amino acid sequence: CASSARDSGMDYGYTF.

This clonotype was counted a few times. The genes are TRBV27 and TRBJ2-7, with 8 bases fitting TRBD1. This CDR3 contains 17 residues. V was pared by 2 bases and J by 1 base, with 10 bases of the junction left unmatched. Looked up from germline, CDR1 is MNHEY and CDR2 is SMNVEV (reference sequence). The CDR3 nucleotides read TGTGCCAGCAGTTTAAACCCGACAGGGGTACGATCCTACGAGCAGTACTTC. Its translation: CASSLNPTGVRSYEQYF.

This clonotype showed up just a few times. V gene TRBV6-2 or TRBV6-3 combines with J gene TRBJ2-7; tentative D call: TRBD1 (6 bases). The CDR3 consists of 15 residues. The germline V gene has CDR1 MNHEY and CDR2 SVGEGT. The CDR3 region is CASSYDRDTTYEQYV. In nucleotides, the CDR3 is TGTGCCAGCAGTTACGACCGGGACACAACCTACGAGCAGTACGTT.

This clonotype was counted a few times. This chain joins TRBV6-5 and TRBJ1-1; D uncertain. Trimming removed 1 base from V and 5 bases from J, with 14 bases in between. The germline gives CDR1 MNHEY, CDR2 SVGAGI. The CDR3 contains 15 residues. CDR3: CASSYYTPPKTEAFF. CDR3 bases: TGTGCCAGCAGTTACTACACCCCCCCCAAGACTGAAGCTTTCTTT.

The chain joins TRBV6-1 to TRBJ1-3; D uncertain. The CDR3 is made up of 15 amino acids. The V end was cut by 4 bases, the J end by 0 bases, with 10 bases between. The germline V gene encodes CDR1 MNHNS and CDR2 SASEGT. As DNA, the CDR3 is TGTGCCAGCAGTGTGAGGGTCAACTCTGGAAACACCATATATTTT. This translates into CASSVRVNSGNTIYF.

The chain has TRBV7-6 and TRBJ2-5; the match to TRBD1 covers 8 bases. CDR1 and CDR2 (germline): SGHVS, FNYEAQ. This CDR3 contains 15 residues. The trim removed 5 bases at V and 4 bases at J, leaving 9 bases unmatched. CDR3 DNA: TGTGCCAGCAGCCTTGGACAGGGTCTTTCAGAGACCCAGTACTTC. Protein: CASSLGQGLSETQYF.

This clonotype was found a few times. The rearrangement links TRBV4-2 to TRBJ2-3; 9 positions match TRBD2. Germline-derived CDR1 and CDR2 are LGHNA and YNFKEQ. The V gene end was trimmed by 0 bases and the J gene end by 5 bases; junction bases not matched to a gene: 9. The CDR3 runs 17 residues. The CDR3 reads CASSQEDSGGPGDTQYF. CDR3 bases: TGTGCCAGCAGCCAAGAAGATAGCGGGGGCCCGGGAGATACGCAGTATTTT.

A few counts support this clonotype. V usage is TRBV6-1 and J usage is TRBJ2-5; D is ambiguous. CDR1 is MNHNS and CDR2 is SASEGT in the germline V gene. CDR3 length: 14 residues. Trimming removed 6 bases at V and 1 base at J, with 12 bases between. For the CDR3, the DNA is TGTGCCAGCAGAGGTAGACCAGTCCAAGAGACCCAGTACTTC. Encoded protein: CASRGRPVQETQYF.

The chain joins TRBV6-1 to TRBJ2-7; TRBD1 or TRBD2 may be the D gene (5 bases each). V lost 3 bases, J lost 1 base, and 16 bases lay in between. In germline, CDR1 is MNHNS, CDR2 SASEGT. The CDR3 is 16 amino acids. CDR3 sequence: CASSDHSSGGSYEQYV. The DNA for the CDR3 is TGTGCCAGCAGTGACCACAGCTCTGGGGGTTCCTACGAGCAGTACGTC.

CDR3 nucleotide sequence: TGTGCCCTCGGGGCCAATCAGCCCCAGCATTTT. This translates into CALGANQPQHF. The chain is built from TRBV7-9 and TRBJ1-5, with D possibly matching TRBD1 (5 bases). The CDR3 sequence is 11 residues long. Per the germline V gene, CDR1 is SEHNR and CDR2 is FQNEAQ (reference sequence). Trimming stripped 11 bases from V and 3 bases from J, with 8 bases between.

About this clonotype itself: This may be a read error, as it is one base from a much larger clone. CDR3 DNA: TGTGCCAGCAGCTATGACGGGGAGAAGGGAGGATGGGAGAAACTGATTTTT. It translates to CASSYDGEKGGWEKLIF. The chain uses TRBV7-9 and TRBJ1-4; no clear D. The CDR3 totals 17 residues. CDR1 is SEHNR and CDR2 is FQNEAQ in the germline V gene (reference sequence).

Ten or more counts support this clonotype. The CDR3 protein is CASSPRGGPGNEQFF. The CDR3 DNA reads as TGTGCCAGCAGCCCGCGGGGGGGCCCGGGCAATGAGCAGTTCTTC. The chain is built from TRBV7-8 and TRBJ2-1; 9 positions agree with TRBD2. The CDR3 runs to 15 residues. Germline assignment: CDR1 SGHVS and CDR2 FQNEAQ. The V gene end was trimmed by 5 bases and the J gene end by 6 bases; junction bases not matched to a gene: 8. The full variable domain, in which reference TRBV7-8 and TRBJ2-1 provide the parts outside the CDR3, is GAGVSQSPRYKVAKRGQDVALRCDPISGHVSLFWYQQALGQGPEFLTYFQNEAQLDKSGLPSDRFFAERPEGSVSTLKIQRTQQEDSAVYLCASSPRGGPGNEQFFGPGTRLTVL.

Only a few counts were recorded for this clonotype. This chain uses TRBV7-9 with TRBJ2-7; D possibly matches TRBD1 or TRBD2 (5 bases each). V lost 5 bases to trimming and J lost 3 bases, with 11 bases between them. Germline V CDR1 and CDR2: SEHNR, FQNEAQ (reference sequence). This CDR3 contains 13 residues. Written as DNA, the CDR3 is TGTGCCAGCAGCCCCGGGACCGTCTACGAGCAGTACGTC. Encoded protein: CASSPGTVYEQYV.

This clonotype was counted many times. The chain has TRBV5-1 and TRBJ2-5; D is ambiguous. Trimming removed 2 bases at V and 4 bases at J, with 24 bases between. The CDR3 sequence is 18 residues long. Germline CDR1 and CDR2: SGHRS and YFSETQ. CDR3 residues: CASSLNPKATNILETQYF. For the CDR3, the DNA is TGCGCCAGCAGCTTAAACCCCAAGGCCACGAATATCCTAGAGACCCAGTACTTC. Using reference TRBV5-1 and TRBJ2-5 for the parts outside the CDR3, the full variable domain is KAGVTQTPRYLIKTRGQQVTLSCSPISGHRSVSWYQQTPGQGLQFLFEYFSETQRNKGNFPGRFSGRQFSNSRSEMNVSTLELGDSALYLCASSLNPKATNILETQYFGPGTRLLVL.

This clonotype was detected a few times. Written as DNA, the CDR3 is TGCGCCAGCAGCTGGGGACAGGGGGTCAATGAGCAGTTCTTC. It yields the protein CASSWGQGVNEQFF. The chain recombines TRBV5-1 with TRBJ2-1; 11 bases match TRBD1. Germline-derived CDR1 and CDR2 are SGHRS and YFSETQ. The CDR3 has 14 residues. Trimming took 3 bases from V and 6 from J; bases not matched to a gene: 2.

The chain carries TRBV7-8 and TRBJ2-1; no reliable D call. Germline assignment: CDR1 SGHVS and CDR2 FQNEAQ. The germline V and J ends were trimmed by 5 bases and 7 bases, with 6 bases remaining between them. There are 11 residues in the CDR3. CDR3 protein: CASSAPNEQFF. In DNA form, the CDR3 reads TGTGCCAGCAGCGCCCCTAATGAGCAGTTCTTC.

This clonotype occurred a few times. V gene TRBV6-1 combines with J gene TRBJ2-2, with a possible D match to TRBD1 (6 bases). The ends were cut back, 8 bases at V and 2 bases at J, with 12 bases in the middle. The V gene's germline CDR1 is MNHNS and CDR2 SASEGT. This CDR3 region has 14 residues. The CDR3 nucleotides are TGTGCCAGCGCCGGACAGTTTAACACCGGGGAGCTGTTTTTT. It is translated as CASAGQFNTGELFF.

This clonotype was detected only a few times. This rearrangement joins TRBV5-5 to TRBJ2-5; the D is unclear. CDR1 SGHKS and CDR2 YYEKEE come from the germline V gene (reference sequence). The V and J ends lost 4 bases and 6 bases respectively, with 7 bases between them. The CDR3 runs 11 residues. The CDR3 here is CASSPEKTQYF. The CDR3 DNA follows: TGTGCCAGCAGCCCTGAAAAGACCCAGTACTTC. Variable domain in full (rest from reference TRBV5-5 and TRBJ2-5): DAGVTQSPTHLIKTRGQQVTLRCSPISGHKSVSWYQQVLGQGPQFIFQYYEKEERGRGNFPDRFSARQFPNYSSELNVNALLLGDSALYLCASSPEKTQYFGPGTRLLVL.

The V call is TRBV27, the J call TRBJ2-7; tentative D call: TRBD2 (6 bases). The CDR3 contains 15 residues. CDR1 is MNHEY and CDR2 is SMNVEV in the germline V gene (reference sequence). The V and J ends lost 5 bases and 0 bases respectively, with 14 bases between them. The CDR3 reads CASSPGRSPSYEQYF. The CDR3 DNA reads TGTGCCAGCAGTCCAGGGAGGAGTCCCTCCTACGAGCAGTACTTC.

The chain is built from TRBV2 and TRBJ2-3; 10 nucleotides line up with TRBD2. The trim removed 8 bases at V and 5 bases at J, leaving 13 bases unmatched. The CDR3 runs to 16 residues. Per the germline V gene, CDR1 is SNHLY and CDR2 is FYNNEI. The CDR3: CASSLPSGGREDTQYF. In DNA form, the CDR3 reads TGTGCCAGCTCCCTGCCTAGCGGGGGACGAGAAGATACGCAGTATTTT. The variable domain in full, completed from reference TRBV2 and TRBJ2-3, reads EPEVTQTPSHQVTQMGQEVILRCVPISNHLYFYWYRQILGQKVEFLVSFYNNEISEKSEIFDDQFSVERPDGSNFTLKIRSTKLEDSAMYFCASSLPSGGREDTQYFGPGTRLTVL.

This clonotype was found many times. V gene TRBV18 combines with J gene TRBJ1-2; the match to TRBD1 covers 7 bases. The CDR3 covers 12 residues. From germline, CDR1 is KGHSH and CDR2 LQKENI. J gave up 8 bases and V 8 bases, and 8 bases lay outside the gene matches. The CDR3 DNA follows: TGTGCCAGCAGCCCAGGGGGGGACGGCTACACCTTC. It specifies CASSPGGDGYTF.